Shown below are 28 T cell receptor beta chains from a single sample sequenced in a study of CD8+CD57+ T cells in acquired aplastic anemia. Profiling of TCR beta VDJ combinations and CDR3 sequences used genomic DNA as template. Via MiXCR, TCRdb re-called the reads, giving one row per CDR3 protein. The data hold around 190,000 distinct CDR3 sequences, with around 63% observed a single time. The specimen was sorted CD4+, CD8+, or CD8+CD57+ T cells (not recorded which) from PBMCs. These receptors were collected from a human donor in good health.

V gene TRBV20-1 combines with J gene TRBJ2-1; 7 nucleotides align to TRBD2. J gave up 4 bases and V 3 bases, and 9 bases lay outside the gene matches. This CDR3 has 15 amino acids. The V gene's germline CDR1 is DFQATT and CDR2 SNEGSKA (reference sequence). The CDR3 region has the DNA TGCAGTGCTAGGCCTGCTAGCGGAGTGTACAATGAGCAGTTCTTC. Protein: CSARPASGVYNEQFF.

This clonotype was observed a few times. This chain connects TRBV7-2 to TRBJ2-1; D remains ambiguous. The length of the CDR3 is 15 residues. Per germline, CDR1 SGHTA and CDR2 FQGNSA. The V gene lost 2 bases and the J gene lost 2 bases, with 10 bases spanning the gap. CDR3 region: CASSLSQGPYNEQFF. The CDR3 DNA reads TGTGCCAGCAGCTTATCACAAGGGCCCTACAATGAGCAGTTCTTC.

The CDR3 nucleotides read TGTGCCAGCAGCAGACGCAGCGGGAGCGAAGAAGAGACCCAGTACTTC. Translated: CASSRRSGSEEETQYF. This chain uses TRBV9 with TRBJ2-5; 8 positions match TRBD2. CDR1 is SGDLS, CDR2 YYNGEE, per germline. The CDR3 extends over 16 amino acids. V was pared by 4 bases and J by 3 bases, with 11 bases of the junction left unmatched.

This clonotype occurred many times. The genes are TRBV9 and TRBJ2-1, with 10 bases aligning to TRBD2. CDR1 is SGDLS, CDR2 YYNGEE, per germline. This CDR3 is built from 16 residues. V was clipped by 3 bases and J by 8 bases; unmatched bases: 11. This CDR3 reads CASSEAWSGGVDEQFF. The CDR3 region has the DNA TGTGCCAGCAGCGAAGCCTGGAGCGGGGGGGTGGATGAGCAGTTCTTC.

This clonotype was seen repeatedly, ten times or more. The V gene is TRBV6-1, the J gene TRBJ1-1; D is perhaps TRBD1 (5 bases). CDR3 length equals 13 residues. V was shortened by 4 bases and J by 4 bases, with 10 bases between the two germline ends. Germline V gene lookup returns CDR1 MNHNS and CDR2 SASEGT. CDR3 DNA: TGTGCCAGCAGTGCCGGGGCGAGCACTGAAGCTTTCTTT. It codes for CASSAGASTEAFF.

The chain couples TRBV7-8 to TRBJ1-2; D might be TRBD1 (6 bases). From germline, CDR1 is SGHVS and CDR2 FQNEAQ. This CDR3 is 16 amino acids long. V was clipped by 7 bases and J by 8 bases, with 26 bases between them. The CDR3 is CASTLPARSGVEGYTF. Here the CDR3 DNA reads TGTGCCAGCACCCTTCCGGCTCGGTCAGGGGTCGAAGGCTACACCTTC. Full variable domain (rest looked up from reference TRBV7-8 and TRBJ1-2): GAGVSQSPRYKVAKRGQDVALRCDPISGHVSLFWYQQALGQGPEFLTYFQNEAQLDKSGLPSDRFFAERPEGSVSTLKIQRTQQEDSAVYLCASTLPARSGVEGYTFGSGTRLTVV.

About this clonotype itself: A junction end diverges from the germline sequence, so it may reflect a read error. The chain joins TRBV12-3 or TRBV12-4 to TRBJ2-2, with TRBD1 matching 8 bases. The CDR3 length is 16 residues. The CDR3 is CASSSDRVLTAGELFF. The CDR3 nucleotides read TGTGCCAGCAGTTCGGACAGGGTATTGACGGCCGGGGAGCTGTTCTTT.

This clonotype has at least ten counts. The CDR3 protein is CASGDGGGEQFF. For the CDR3, the DNA is TGCGCCAGCGGGGACGGTGGTGGTGAGCAGTTCTTC. The rearrangement uses TRBV10-2 and TRBJ2-1; the D gene could be TRBD1 or TRBD2 (5 bases each). The CDR3 totals 12 residues. The germline V gene encodes CDR1 WSHSY and CDR2 SAAADI. V lost 8 bases, J lost 9 bases, and 14 bases lay in between.

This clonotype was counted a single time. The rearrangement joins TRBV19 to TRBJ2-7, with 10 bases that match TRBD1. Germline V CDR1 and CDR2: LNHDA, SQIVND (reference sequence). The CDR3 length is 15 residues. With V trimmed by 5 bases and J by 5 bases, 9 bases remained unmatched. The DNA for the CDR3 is TGTGCCAGTAGTCTCCCGGGACAGGGGAGGCACGAGCAGTACTTC. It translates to CASSLPGQGRHEQYF.

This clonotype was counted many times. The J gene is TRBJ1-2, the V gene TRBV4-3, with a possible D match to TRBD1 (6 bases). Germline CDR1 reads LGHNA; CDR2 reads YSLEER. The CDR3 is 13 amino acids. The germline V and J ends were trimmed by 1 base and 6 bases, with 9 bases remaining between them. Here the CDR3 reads CASSQVSGDGYTF. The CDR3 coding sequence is TGCGCCAGCAGCCAAGTATCAGGGGATGGCTACACCTTC.

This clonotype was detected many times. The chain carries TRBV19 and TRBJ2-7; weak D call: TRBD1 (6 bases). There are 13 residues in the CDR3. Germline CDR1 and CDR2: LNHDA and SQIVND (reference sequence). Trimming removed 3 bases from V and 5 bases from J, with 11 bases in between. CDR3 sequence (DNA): TGTGCCAGTAGTATCAGAACAGGGAACGAGCAGTACTTC. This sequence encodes CASSIRTGNEQYF.

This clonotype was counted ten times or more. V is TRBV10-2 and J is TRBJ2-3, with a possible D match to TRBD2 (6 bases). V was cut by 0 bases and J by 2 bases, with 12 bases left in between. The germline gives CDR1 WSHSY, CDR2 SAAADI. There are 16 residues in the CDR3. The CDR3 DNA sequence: TGCGCCAGCAGTGAGTCGGATGCGGGAACCACAGATACGCAGTATTTT. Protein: CASSESDAGTTDTQYF.

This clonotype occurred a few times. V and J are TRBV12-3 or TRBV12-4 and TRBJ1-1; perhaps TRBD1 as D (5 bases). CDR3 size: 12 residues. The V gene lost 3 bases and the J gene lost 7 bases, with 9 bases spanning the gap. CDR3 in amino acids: CASSFGGCEAFF. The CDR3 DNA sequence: TGTGCCAGCAGTTTCGGGGGGTGTGAAGCTTTCTTT.

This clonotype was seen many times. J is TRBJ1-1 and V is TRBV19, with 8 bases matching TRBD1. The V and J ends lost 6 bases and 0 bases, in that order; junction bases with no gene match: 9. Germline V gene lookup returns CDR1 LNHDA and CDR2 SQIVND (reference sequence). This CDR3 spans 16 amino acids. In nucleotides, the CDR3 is TGTGCCAGTAGACACGCAAACAGGGGGATGAACACTGAAGCTTTCTTT. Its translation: CASRHANRGMNTEAFF. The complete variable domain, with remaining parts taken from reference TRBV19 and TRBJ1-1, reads DGGITQSPKYLFRKEGQNVTLSCEQNLNHDAMYWYRQDPGQGLRLIYYSQIVNDFQKGDIAEGYSVSREKKESFPLTVTSAQKNPTAFYLCASRHANRGMNTEAFFGQGTRLTVV.

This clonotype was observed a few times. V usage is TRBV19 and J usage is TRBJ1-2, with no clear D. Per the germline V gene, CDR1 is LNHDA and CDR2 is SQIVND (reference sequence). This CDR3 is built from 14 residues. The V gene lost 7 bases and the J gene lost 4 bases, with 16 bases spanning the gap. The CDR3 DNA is TGTGCCAGTACCGGTCGCCGATTTCTCTATGGCTACACCTTC. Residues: CASTGRRFLYGYTF.

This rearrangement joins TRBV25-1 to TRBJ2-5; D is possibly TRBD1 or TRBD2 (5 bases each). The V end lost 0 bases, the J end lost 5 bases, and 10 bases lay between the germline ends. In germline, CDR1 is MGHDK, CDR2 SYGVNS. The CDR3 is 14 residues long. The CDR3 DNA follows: TGTGCCAGCAGTGAATATGGGGGTGTTGAGACCCAGTACTTC. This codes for CASSEYGGVETQYF.

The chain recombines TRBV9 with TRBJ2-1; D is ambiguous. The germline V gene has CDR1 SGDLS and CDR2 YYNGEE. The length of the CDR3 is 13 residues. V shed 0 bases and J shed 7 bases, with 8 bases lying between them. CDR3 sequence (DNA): TGTGCCAGCAGCGTAGATCTCGGGAATGAGCAGTTCTTC. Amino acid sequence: CASSVDLGNEQFF.

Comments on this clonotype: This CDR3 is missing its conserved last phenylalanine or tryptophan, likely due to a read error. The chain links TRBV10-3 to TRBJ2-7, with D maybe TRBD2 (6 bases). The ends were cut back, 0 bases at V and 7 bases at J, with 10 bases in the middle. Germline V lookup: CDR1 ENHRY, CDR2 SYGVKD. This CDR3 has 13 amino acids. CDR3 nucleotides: TGTGCCATCAGTGAGTCGCGGGACCGAGAGCAGTACTTA. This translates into CAISESRDREQYL.

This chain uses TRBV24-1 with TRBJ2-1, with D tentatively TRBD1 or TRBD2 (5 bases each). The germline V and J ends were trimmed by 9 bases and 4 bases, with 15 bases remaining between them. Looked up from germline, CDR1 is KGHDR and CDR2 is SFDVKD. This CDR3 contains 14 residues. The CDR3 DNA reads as TGTGCCACCGACTGGGGACGGACATACAATGAGCAGTTCTTC. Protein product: CATDWGRTYNEQFF.

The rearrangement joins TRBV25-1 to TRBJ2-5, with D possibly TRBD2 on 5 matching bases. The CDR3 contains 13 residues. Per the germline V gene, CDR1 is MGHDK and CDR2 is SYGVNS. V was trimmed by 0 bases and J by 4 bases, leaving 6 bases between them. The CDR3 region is CASSEYGRETQYF. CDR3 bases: TGTGCCAGCAGTGAATATGGGAGAGAGACCCAGTACTTC.

CDR3 nucleotide sequence: TGTGCCACCAGCAGAGATAAAGGGACAGGGGTCAACGAGCAGTACTTC. Amino acid sequence: CATSRDKGTGVNEQYF. V gene TRBV15 combines with J gene TRBJ2-7; the match to TRBD1 covers 10 bases. Trimming removed 0 bases from V and 5 bases from J; junction bases left unmatched: 7. This CDR3 has 16 amino acids. Germline values: CDR1 LNHNV, CDR2 YYDKDF (reference sequence).

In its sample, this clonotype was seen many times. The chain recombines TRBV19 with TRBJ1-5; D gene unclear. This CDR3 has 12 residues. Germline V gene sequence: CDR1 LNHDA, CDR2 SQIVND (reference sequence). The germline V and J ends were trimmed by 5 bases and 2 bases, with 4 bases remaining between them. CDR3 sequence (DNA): TGTGCCAGTAGTGCGGGCAATCAGCCCCAGCATTTT. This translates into CASSAGNQPQHF.

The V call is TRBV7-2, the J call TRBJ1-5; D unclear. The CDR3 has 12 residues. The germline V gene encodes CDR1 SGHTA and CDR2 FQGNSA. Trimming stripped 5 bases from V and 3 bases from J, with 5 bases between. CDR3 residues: CASSKINQPQHF. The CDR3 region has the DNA TGTGCCAGCAGCAAAATCAATCAGCCCCAGCATTTT.

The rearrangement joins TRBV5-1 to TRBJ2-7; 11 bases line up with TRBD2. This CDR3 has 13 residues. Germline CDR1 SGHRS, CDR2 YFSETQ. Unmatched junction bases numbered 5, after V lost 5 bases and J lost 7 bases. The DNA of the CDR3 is TGCGCCAGCAGGATAGCGGGAGGGGGAGAGCAGTACTTC. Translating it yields CASRIAGGGEQYF.

The CDR3 DNA is TGCAGCGTTGACTCCCCACCGGGGGATACGCAGTATTTT. This gives the protein CSVDSPPGDTQYF. The rearrangement uses TRBV29-1 and TRBJ2-3, with D maybe TRBD2 (5 bases). Trimming took off 3 bases at V and 6 bases at J, with 13 bases between the two ends. Germline V CDR1 and CDR2: SQVTM, ANQGSEA. The CDR3 consists of 13 residues.

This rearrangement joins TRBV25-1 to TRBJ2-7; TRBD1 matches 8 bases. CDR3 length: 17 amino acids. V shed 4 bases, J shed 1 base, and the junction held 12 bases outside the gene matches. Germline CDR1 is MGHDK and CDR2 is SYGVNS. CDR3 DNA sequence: TGTGCCAGCAGTGGGGGGGTAGGGACAGGTGGATCCTACGAGCAGTACTTC. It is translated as CASSGGVGTGGSYEQYF.

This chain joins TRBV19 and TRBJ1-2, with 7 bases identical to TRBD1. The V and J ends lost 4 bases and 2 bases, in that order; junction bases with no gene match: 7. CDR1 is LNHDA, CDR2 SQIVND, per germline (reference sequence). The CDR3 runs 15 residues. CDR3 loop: CASSNGQALNYGYTF. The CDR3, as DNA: TGTGCCAGTAGTAATGGACAGGCGCTCAACTATGGCTACACCTTC.

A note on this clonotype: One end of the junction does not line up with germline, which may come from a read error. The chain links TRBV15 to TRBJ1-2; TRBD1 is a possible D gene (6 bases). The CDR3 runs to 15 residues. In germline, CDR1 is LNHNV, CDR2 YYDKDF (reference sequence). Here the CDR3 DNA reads TGTGTCACCAGCAGCCCAGAGGGGGGGGCAGCTGGCTACACCTTC. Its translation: CVTSSPEGGAAGYTF.